A selection of T cell receptor beta chains follows, all from one sample in a study of blood T cell repertoires in COVID-19. Sequencing used immunoSEQ multiplex PCR; TCRdb keeps in-frame clones, though not all of them. The table records fewer than 300,000 clones, approximately 87% of them present only once. Sequenced sample: peripheral blood. The receptor source for this set is a woman aged 30 to 39 with COVID-19, enrolled during active disease. The CDR3 runs from the conserved cysteine through the conserved F or W.

V: TRBV12-3/TRBV12-4
CDR3: CASRQGAREQYF

V: TRBV5-1
CDR3: CACRLAVTDTQYF

V: TRBV29-1
CDR3: CSVQVEVEAFF

V: TRBV2
CDR3: CASSGAGTPETQYF

V: TRBV3-1/TRBV3-2
CDR3: CASSGRSRGIEQYF

V: TRBV4-1
CDR3: CASRERPLVYEQYF

V: TRBV19
CDR3: CASSILGEVKTDTQYF

V: TRBV28
CDR3: CASSFRLTIVNYGYTF

V: TRBV19
CDR3: CASSPGGLGNTIYF

V: TRBV6-5
CDR3: CASSLTSGGPDTQYF

V: TRBV5-5
CDR3: CASSLRVGLAVSTDTQYF

V: TRBV6-6
CDR3: CASSLITGGEQYF

V: TRBV19
CDR3: CASKRQGLSYGYTF